This T cell receptor beta chain was captured in a study of OX40 agonist ivuxolimab in advanced cancers. V dropped 5 bases and J dropped 2 bases, with 13 bases sitting between them. Germline V CDR1 and CDR2: SGHNT, YENEEA. The length of the CDR3 is 15 residues. Sequenced by immunoSEQ multiplex PCR; TCRdb stores in-frame clones only, minus some. The data hold 40,000 to 45,000 clones, with approximately 84% observed a single time. This TCR came from an adult with an advanced solid tumor such as melanoma, head and neck, liver or kidney cancer. Material: CD4+ or CD8+ T cells sorted from blood, obtained in a trial of the OX40 agonist ivuxolimab. This chain joins TRBV11-3 and TRBJ2-1; tentatively, D is TRBD2 (5 bases). The CDR3 DNA reads as TGTGCCAGCAGCGGTTCGAGGCGGGCCTACAATGAGCAGTTCTTC. Encoded protein: CASSGSRRAYNEQFF.